These T cell receptor beta chains were read from a single sample in a study of T cells in Graves' hyperthyroidism and ophthalmopathy. TCRdb redid the calling of the multiplex PCR reads with MiXCR, one entry per CDR3 protein. In the table there are about 270,000 distinct CDR3 sequences, roughly 20% of which are singletons. Sequenced material: blood. The source of these receptors is a man aged 25 to 45 with Graves' ophthalmopathy. Each CDR3 is given with its conserved first and last residue. D genes are given only for firm matches. Size tells how often a clone was seen (once, few, many) or the class of an expanded clone, and some rows leave it out.

>TRBJ2-3|TRBV18|16|TRBD1|many
TGTGCCAGCTCACCACCGAAGACAGGGGGAGGCAATACGCAGTATTTT
CASSPPKTGGGNTQYF
>TRBJ1-3|TRBV28|16|-|-
TGTGCCAGCAGTTTATTCCGGGGATCCTCTGGAAACACCATATATTTT
CASSLFRGSSGNTIYF
>TRBJ2-7|TRBV7-8|15|TRBD2|few
TGTGCCAGCAGCTCACTAGCGGGAGTCTCCTACGAGCAGTACTTC
CASSSLAGVSYEQYF
>TRBJ2-3|TRBV29-1|11|-|few
TGCAGCGTTGTGGGTCCTCATACGCAGTATTTT
CSVVGPHTQYF
>TRBJ1-1|TRBV29-1|14|-|-
TGCAGCGTCTCCTTGTGGGCTATGAACACTGAAGCTTTCTTT
CSVSLWAMNTEAFF
>TRBJ1-1|TRBV30|16|-|many
TGTGCCTGGAGTGAAATAGTCTACATCCCGAACACTGAAGCTTTCTTT
CAWSEIVYIPNTEAFF
>TRBJ2-3|TRBV20-1|11|-|many
TGCAGTGCTAGAGATGGAGATACGCAGTATTTT
CSARDGDTQYF
>TRBJ2-1|TRBV11-3|17|TRBD1|many
TGTGCCAGCAGCCCCAGACTGGGACAGGGGCCCTACAATGAGCAGTTCTTC
CASSPRLGQGPYNEQFF
>TRBJ2-3|TRBV5-6|14|TRBD2|many
TGTGCCAGCAGCTTGGTGGCGGGAGTAGATACGCAGTATTTT
CASSLVAGVDTQYF
>TRBJ2-2|TRBV5-6|17|-|-
TGTGCCAGCAGCCCCCTGGACGGGAGCGGCTACGCCGGGGAGCTGTTTTTT
CASSPLDGSGYAGELFF
>TRBJ1-2|TRBV4-1|14|-|few
TGCGCCAGCAGCCAAGATACGACGGGGATGGGCTACACCTTC
CASSQDTTGMGYTF
>TRBJ2-1|TRBV9|17|-|few
TGTGCCAGCAGCCCCTTGGGGGGAAGCGGGACACCCAATGAGCAGTTCTTC
CASSPLGGSGTPNEQFF
>TRBJ1-2|TRBV7-8|15|TRBD1|few
TGTGCCAGCAGCTTAGCCGCCGACAGGGGCGGGGGCTACACCTTC
CASSLAADRGGGYTF
>TRBJ1-4|TRBV20-1|14|-|-
TGCAGTGCTAGAAGACAGCCATCTAATGAAAAACTGTTTTTT
CSARRQPSNEKLFF
>TRBJ2-4|TRBV2|16|TRBD1|many
TGTGCCAGCAGACAGGGGGTAGCTGAGGCCAAAAACATTCAGTACTTC
CASRQGVAEAKNIQYF